Below, 5 T cell receptor beta chains from the same sample are listed, as sequenced in a study of cytomegalovirus exposure and HLA in healthy donors. Amplification used 60 Vbeta primers and 13 Jbeta primers. Measured with immunoSEQ multiplex PCR; TCRdb has only the in-frame clones, and not every one. The sample consists of 60,000 or so clones, 70% to 85% of them appearing once. Sample: PBMCs. These receptors originate from a woman in her thirties or forties in good health and CMV-seropositive.

The chain links TRBV7-2 to TRBJ2-3, with 16 positions matching TRBD2. This CDR3 is 18 amino acids long. Germline V gene data show CDR1 as SGHTA and CDR2 as FQGNSA. V was clipped by 4 bases and J by 7 bases; unmatched bases: 11. CDR3 protein: CASSYPGTSGGAFHTQYF. CDR3 in DNA: TGTGCCAGCAGCTACCCCGGGACTAGCGGGGGGGCCTTCCATACGCAGTATTTT.

Remarks on this clone: At the DNA level, this CDR3 is encoded by other sequences in the same sample as well. The chain joins TRBV18 to TRBJ1-2, with 7 bases matching TRBD1. The V and J ends lost 6 bases and 4 bases, in that order; junction bases with no gene match: 8. In germline, CDR1 is KGHSH, CDR2 LQKENI. CDR3 length equals 14 residues. Here the CDR3 DNA reads TGTGCCAGCTCTTCCGGGACAGCTCCCTATGGCTACACCTTC. Protein product: CASSSGTAPYGYTF.

The genes are TRBV30 and TRBJ1-1, with TRBD1 identical over 7 bases. V lost 1 base to trimming and J lost 5 bases; unmatched junction nucleotides: 7. The CDR3 spans 14 residues. Germline loops: CDR1 GTSNPN, CDR2 SVGIG (reference sequence). This CDR3 reads CAWSAVGGATEAFF. CDR3 bases: TGTGCCTGGAGTGCCGTAGGGGGCGCAACTGAAGCTTTCTTT.

The CDR3 sequence: CASTYTGDRNQPQHF. DNA for the CDR3: TGTGCCAGTACCTATACAGGGGATCGTAATCAGCCCCAGCATTTT. This chain links TRBV19 with TRBJ1-5; 7 positions agree with TRBD1. Germline CDR1 and CDR2: LNHDA and SQIVND (reference sequence). The CDR3 totals 15 residues. With 7 bases clipped from V and 4 bases from J, the junction kept 10 bases outside the gene matches.

This chain links TRBV7-8 with TRBJ2-6; 7 bases match TRBD1. Germline loops: CDR1 SGHVS, CDR2 FQNEAQ. With 4 bases clipped from V and 0 bases from J, the junction kept 0 bases outside the gene matches. This CDR3 is built from 15 residues. Written as DNA, the CDR3 is TGTGCCAGCAGCTGGGACAGCTCTGGGGCCAACGTCCTGACTTTC. Translating gives CASSWDSSGANVLTF.